The entry below describes one T cell receptor (beta chain). Its antigen remains unidentified. The sequenced template was cDNA made from the entire isolated RNA. The assay was immunoSEQ multiplex PCR, and TCRdb's table has in-frame clones only and misses some. The data show hundreds of thousands of clones, over 11% seen once. CDR1 SEHNR and CDR2 FQNEAQ come from the germline V gene (reference sequence). The CDR3 sequence is 13 residues long. V was clipped by 6 bases and J by 9 bases; unmatched bases: 10. The sample originates from a study of beta chain features in type 1 diabetes. On the study more broadly: Examination of sorted cells across all samples involved approximately 100,000,000 cells. General study results and limits: Fewer junction insertions and more nucleotide deletions appeared in type 1 diabetes patients. Type 1 diabetes patients had TCRB CDR3s that were shorter (moderately but significantly so) in all four CD4+ subsets.

Cells sorted by CD45RO/CCR7/CD25/CD127/CD95/CD27 comprised CD4+ naive, central memory, regulatory and stem cell-like memory cells. The specimen sequenced was naive CD4+ T cells from blood. This TCR derives from a man aged 18-30 years with type 1 diabetes. The chain employs TRBV7-9 and TRBJ2-7; TRBD1 agrees at 8 bases. In DNA, the CDR3 is TGTGCCAGCAGGCCCGGACAGGGACCCGTGCAGTACTTC. Its protein is CASRPGQGPVQYF.